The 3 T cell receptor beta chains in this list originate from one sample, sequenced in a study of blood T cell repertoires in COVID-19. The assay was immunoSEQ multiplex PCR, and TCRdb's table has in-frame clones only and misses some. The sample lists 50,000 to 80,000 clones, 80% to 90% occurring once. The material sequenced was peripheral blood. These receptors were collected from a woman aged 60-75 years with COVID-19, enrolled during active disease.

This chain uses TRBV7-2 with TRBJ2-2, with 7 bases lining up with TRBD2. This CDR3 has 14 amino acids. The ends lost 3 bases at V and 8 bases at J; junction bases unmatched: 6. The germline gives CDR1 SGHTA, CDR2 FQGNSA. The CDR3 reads CASSLGGSKGELFF. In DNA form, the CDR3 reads TGTGCCAGCAGCTTGGGAGGGTCTAAAGGGGAGCTGTTTTTT. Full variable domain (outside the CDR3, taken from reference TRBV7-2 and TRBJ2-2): GAGVSQSPSNKVTEKGKDVELRCDPISGHTALYWYRQSLGQGLEFLIYFQGNSAPDKSGLPSDRFSAERTGGSVSTLTIQRTQQEDSAVYLCASSLGGSKGELFFGEGSRLTVL.

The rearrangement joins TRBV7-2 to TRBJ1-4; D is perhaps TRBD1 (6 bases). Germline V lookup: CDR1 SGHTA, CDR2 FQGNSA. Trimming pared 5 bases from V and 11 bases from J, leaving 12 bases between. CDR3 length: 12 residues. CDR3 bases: TGTGCCAGCAGCCTACAGGGTCATAAACTGTTTTTT. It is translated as CASSLQGHKLFF.

The CDR3 DNA follows: TGTGCCAGCAGGGTTAGACAGGGCCGCTCCTACGAGCAGTACTTC. Protein sequence: CASRVRQGRSYEQYF. The chain couples TRBV13 to TRBJ2-7; TRBD1 matches at 7 bases. This CDR3 region has 15 residues. The germline V gene encodes CDR1 PRHDT and CDR2 FYEKMQ (reference sequence). Germline trimming cut 6 bases from V and 0 bases from J; bases unmatched to any gene: 8.